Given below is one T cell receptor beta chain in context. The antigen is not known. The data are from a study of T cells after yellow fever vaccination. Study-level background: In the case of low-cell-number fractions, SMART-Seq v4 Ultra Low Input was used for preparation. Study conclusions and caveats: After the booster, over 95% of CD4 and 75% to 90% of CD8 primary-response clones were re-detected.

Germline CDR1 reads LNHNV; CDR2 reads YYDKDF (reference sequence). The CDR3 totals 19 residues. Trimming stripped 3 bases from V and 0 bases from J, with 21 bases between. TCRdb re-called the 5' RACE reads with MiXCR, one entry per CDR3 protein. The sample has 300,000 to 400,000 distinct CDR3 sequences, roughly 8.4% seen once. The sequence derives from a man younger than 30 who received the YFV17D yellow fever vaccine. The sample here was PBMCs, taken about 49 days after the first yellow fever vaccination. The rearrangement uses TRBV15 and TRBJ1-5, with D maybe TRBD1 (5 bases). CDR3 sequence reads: CATSRGIADRFYSNQPQHF. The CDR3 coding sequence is TGTGCCACCAGCAGGGGGATCGCTGACAGATTTTATAGCAATCAGCCCCAGCATTTT.